One and the same sample provided the 17 T cell receptor beta chains below, sequenced in a study of T cells in tuberculosis. As to time point: new active TB diagnosis, blood taken before or within 7 days of starting treatment. The data were produced by immunoSEQ multiplex PCR, yet TCRdb's version contains in-frame clones alone and is incomplete. Among tens of thousands of clones listed, around 92% were seen once. Sequences were derived from PBMCs, sampled at tuberculosis diagnosis. Receptor source: an adult with tuberculosis.

J is TRBJ2-7 and V is TRBV19; 9 bases are a match to TRBD1. V gave up 10 bases and J gave up 5 bases; unmatched junction bases: 12. The CDR3 runs to 14 residues. The V gene's germline CDR1 is LNHDA and CDR2 SQIVND (reference sequence). CDR3 residues: CATDGGTGLNEQYF. The CDR3 bases are TGTGCCACCGACGGAGGGACAGGGCTGAACGAGCAGTACTTC.

V is TRBV6-6 and J is TRBJ2-2; 8 bases are shared with TRBD1. V lost 0 bases to trimming and J lost 3 bases; unmatched junction nucleotides: 3. Per the germline V gene, CDR1 is MNHNY and CDR2 is SVGAGI (reference sequence). This CDR3 has 16 amino acids. Here the CDR3 reads CASSYSGQGYTGELFF. The CDR3 region has the DNA TGTGCCAGCAGTTACTCAGGACAGGGATACACCGGGGAGCTGTTTTTT.

V is TRBV20-1 and J is TRBJ1-2, with D possibly being TRBD1 (5 bases). CDR3 length: 11 amino acids. CDR1 is DFQATT, CDR2 SNEGSKA, per germline (reference sequence). Between the trimmed V and J ends, which lost 4 bases and 8 bases, there was a span of 11 bases. CDR3 coding DNA: TGCAGTGCTAAACGCCAGGGAGGCTACACCTTC. It encodes CSAKRQGGYTF.

This chain joins TRBV28 and TRBJ2-1; 10 nucleotides line up with TRBD2. Germline V gene data show CDR1 as MDHEN and CDR2 as SYDVKM. The CDR3 is made up of 14 amino acids. V was pared by 3 bases and J by 9 bases, with 5 bases of the junction left unmatched. Written as DNA, the CDR3 is TGTGCCAGCAGTTTGAGCGGGAGGGAAAGTGAGCAGTTCTTC. Translation: CASSLSGRESEQFF.

The CDR3 DNA reads as TGCAGCGTTAAAAACAGGGAATCCTACAATGAGCAGTTCTTC. Its translation: CSVKNRESYNEQFF. The chain carries TRBV29-1 and TRBJ2-1; weak D call: TRBD1 (6 bases). CDR1 and CDR2 from the germline V gene are SQVTM and ANQGSEA. CDR3 length equals 14 residues. Trimming pared 5 bases from V and 1 base from J, leaving 12 bases between.

This chain links TRBV5-8 with TRBJ2-7, with D perhaps TRBD1 (6 bases). The CDR3 runs 15 residues. CDR1 SGHTS and CDR2 YDEGEE come from the germline V gene. V was trimmed by 1 base and J by 3 bases, leaving 14 bases between them. The CDR3: CASSLLARGYYEQYF. The CDR3 nucleotides read TGTGCCAGCAGCTTGCTTGCCAGGGGTTACTACGAGCAGTACTTC.

This chain links TRBV2 with TRBJ2-1; 10 positions match TRBD2. The trim removed 6 bases at V and 6 bases at J, leaving 5 bases unmatched. This CDR3 region has 14 residues. The germline gives CDR1 SNHLY, CDR2 FYNNEI. The CDR3, as DNA: TGTGCCAGCAGAGCCGGGACTAGCGTCAATGAGCAGTTCTTC. Amino acids: CASRAGTSVNEQFF.

The chain links TRBV6-5 to TRBJ1-6; the match to TRBD1 covers 9 bases. CDR1 and CDR2 (germline): MNHEY, SVGAGI. The CDR3 runs to 14 residues. The V gene end was trimmed by 6 bases and the J gene end by 10 bases; junction bases not matched to a gene: 7. DNA of the CDR3: TGTGCCAGCAGGGGCACAGGGGGCAGATCACCCCTCCACTTT. This codes for CASRGTGGRSPLHF.

The V and J genes are TRBV2 and TRBJ2-7; the match to TRBD1 covers 9 bases. CDR1 is SNHLY, CDR2 FYNNEI, per germline. Trimming cost V 8 bases and J 0 bases; bases outside gene matches: 2. CDR3 size: 13 residues. CDR3 protein: CASETGGSYEQYF. The CDR3 DNA follows: TGTGCCAGCGAGACAGGGGGCTCCTACGAGCAGTACTTC.

The chain has TRBV18 and TRBJ1-5; D ambiguous. V shed 3 bases and J shed 6 bases, with 6 bases lying between them. This CDR3 has 12 amino acids. CDR1 and CDR2 (germline): KGHSH, LQKENI. The CDR3: CASSPSGQPQHF. For the CDR3, the DNA is TGTGCCAGCTCACCGTCGGGTCAGCCCCAGCATTTT.

The V gene is TRBV5-6, the J gene TRBJ1-6, with D possibly being TRBD1 (5 bases). With 0 bases removed from V and 10 bases from J, the gap between germline ends came to 14 bases. Germline values: CDR1 SGHDT, CDR2 YYEEEE. The CDR3 contains 15 residues. The CDR3 region has the DNA TGTGCCAGCAGCTTGGAGGGGCAGGGTAGCTCACCCCTCCACTTT. Protein: CASSLEGQGSSPLHF. The whole variable domain, filled in from reference TRBV5-6 and TRBJ1-6, reads DAGVTQSPTHLIKTRGQQVTLRCSPKSGHDTVSWYQQALGQGPQFIFQYYEEEERQRGNFPDRFSGHQFPNYSSELNVNALLLGDSALYLCASSLEGQGSSPLHFGNGTRLTVT.

The V call is TRBV19, the J call TRBJ1-5, with D hard to call. This CDR3 has 15 amino acids. CDR1 and CDR2 (germline): LNHDA, SQIVND (reference sequence). Trimming took off 1 base at V and 0 bases at J, with 7 bases between the two ends. The CDR3 is CASSIVGSSNQPQHF. CDR3 bases: TGTGCCAGTAGTATAGTCGGGAGTAGCAATCAGCCCCAGCATTTT.

J is TRBJ1-2 and V is TRBV10-2, with D unclear. The ends were cut back, 5 bases at V and 7 bases at J, with 17 bases in the middle. This CDR3 contains 14 residues. Per the germline V gene, CDR1 is WSHSY and CDR2 is SAAADI. The CDR3 bases are TGCGCCAGCAGTCCGACGACAATGTTTAGTGGCTACACCTTC. Its protein is CASSPTTMFSGYTF.

This chain links TRBV6-1 with TRBJ1-2, with D perhaps TRBD1 (5 bases). V shed 1 base and J shed 1 base, with 10 bases lying between them. Germline CDR1 reads MNHNS; CDR2 reads SASEGT. This CDR3 is 15 amino acids long. DNA for the CDR3: TGTGCCAGCAGTGAAGACAGGACGGTTAACTATGGCTACACCTTC. The encoded protein is CASSEDRTVNYGYTF.

The chain is built from TRBV29-1 and TRBJ2-1; D is perhaps TRBD1 (5 bases). Per germline, CDR1 SQVTM and CDR2 ANQGSEA. CDR3 length: 12 residues. Trimming removed 6 bases at V and 7 bases at J, with 13 bases between. As DNA, the CDR3 is TGCAGCGTCGAGTCCCAGGGAAATGAGCAGTTCTTC. Translating it yields CSVESQGNEQFF.

The V and J genes are TRBV5-1 and TRBJ2-1; 8 bases map to TRBD2. Looked up from germline, CDR1 is SGHRS and CDR2 is YFSETQ. J was trimmed by 1 base and V by 0 bases; bases with no gene match: 3. The CDR3 has 16 amino acids. CDR3 in amino acids: CASSLETSGSYNEQFF. In nucleotides, the CDR3 is TGCGCCAGCAGCTTGGAAACTAGCGGATCCTACAATGAGCAGTTCTTC.

The chain recombines TRBV9 with TRBJ1-2; TRBD1 matches at 8 bases. This CDR3 is built from 15 residues. V trimming: 0 bases; J trimming: 2 bases; junction bases outside the gene matches: 3. Germline values: CDR1 SGDLS, CDR2 YYNGEE. CDR3 in DNA: TGTGCCAGCAGCGTAGCAGGGGGCAACAACTATGGCTACACCTTC. It specifies CASSVAGGNNYGYTF.